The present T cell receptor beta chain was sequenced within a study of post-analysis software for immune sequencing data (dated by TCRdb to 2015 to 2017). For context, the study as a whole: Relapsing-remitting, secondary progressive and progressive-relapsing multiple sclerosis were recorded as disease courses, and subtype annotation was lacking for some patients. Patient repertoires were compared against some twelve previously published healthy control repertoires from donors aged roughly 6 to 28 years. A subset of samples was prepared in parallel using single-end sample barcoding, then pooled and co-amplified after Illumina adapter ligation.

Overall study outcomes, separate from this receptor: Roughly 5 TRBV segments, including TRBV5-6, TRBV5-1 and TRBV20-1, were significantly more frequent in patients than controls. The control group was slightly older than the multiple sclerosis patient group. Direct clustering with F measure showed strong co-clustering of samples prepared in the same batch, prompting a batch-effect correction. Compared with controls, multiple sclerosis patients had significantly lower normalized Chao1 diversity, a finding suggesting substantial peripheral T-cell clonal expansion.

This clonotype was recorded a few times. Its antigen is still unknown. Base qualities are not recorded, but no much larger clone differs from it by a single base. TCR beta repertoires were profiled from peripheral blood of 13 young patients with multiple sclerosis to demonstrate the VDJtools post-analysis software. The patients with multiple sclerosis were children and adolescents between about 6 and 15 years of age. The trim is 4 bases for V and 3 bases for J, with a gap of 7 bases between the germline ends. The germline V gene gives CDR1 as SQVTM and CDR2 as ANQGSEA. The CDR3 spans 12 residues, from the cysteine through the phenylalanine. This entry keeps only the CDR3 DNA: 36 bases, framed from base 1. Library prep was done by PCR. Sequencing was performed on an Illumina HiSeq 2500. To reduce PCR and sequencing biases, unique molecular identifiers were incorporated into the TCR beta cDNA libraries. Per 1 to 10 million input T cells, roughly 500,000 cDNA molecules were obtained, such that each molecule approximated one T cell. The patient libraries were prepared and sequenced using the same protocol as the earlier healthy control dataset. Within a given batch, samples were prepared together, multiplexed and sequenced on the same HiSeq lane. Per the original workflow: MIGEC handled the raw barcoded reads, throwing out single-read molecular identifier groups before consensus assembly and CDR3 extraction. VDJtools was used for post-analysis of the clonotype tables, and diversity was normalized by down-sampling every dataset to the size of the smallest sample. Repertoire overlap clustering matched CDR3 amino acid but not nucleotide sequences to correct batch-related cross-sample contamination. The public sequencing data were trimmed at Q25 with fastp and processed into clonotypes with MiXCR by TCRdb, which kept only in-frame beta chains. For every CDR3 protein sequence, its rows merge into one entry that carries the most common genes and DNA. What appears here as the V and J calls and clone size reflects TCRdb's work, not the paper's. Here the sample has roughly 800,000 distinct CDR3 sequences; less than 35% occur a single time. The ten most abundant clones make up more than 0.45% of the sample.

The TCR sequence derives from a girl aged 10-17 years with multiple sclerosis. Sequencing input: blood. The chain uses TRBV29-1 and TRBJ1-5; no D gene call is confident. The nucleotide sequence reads TGCAGCGTTGGAGGTACCAATCAGCCCCAGCATTTT. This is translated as CSVGGTNQPQHF.